The 10 T cell receptor beta chains in this list originate from one sample, sequenced in a study of blood T cell repertoires in COVID-19. The repertoire was sequenced with immunoSEQ multiplex PCR; TCRdb's copy has only in-frame clones and lacks some. The sample yields about 75,000 clones, just over 85% seen once. Source material: peripheral blood. The source of these receptors is a human donor in a cohort sampled during active COVID-19.

The chain couples TRBV3-1 (or the pseudogene TRBV3-2) to TRBJ2-1; 7 positions match TRBD2. From germline, CDR1 is LGHDT and CDR2 YNNKEL (reference sequence). The CDR3 consists of 14 residues. V lost 3 bases and J lost 7; bases outside the gene matches: 6. The CDR3 nucleotides read TGTGCCAGCAGCCACCAATATAGCGGGAATGAGCAGTTCTTC. Translation: CASSHQYSGNEQFF.

The V call is TRBV3-1 (or the pseudogene TRBV3-2), the J call TRBJ2-1; 11 positions match TRBD2. There are 16 residues in the CDR3. CDR1 is LGHDT and CDR2 is YNNKEL in the germline V gene (reference sequence). Losses at the gene ends were 4 bases for V and 9 bases for J; bases not matched to a gene: 11. The CDR3 region has the DNA TGTGCCAGCAGCCGAAAGTCACTAGCGGGAGACCCTGAGCAGTTCTTC. Encoded protein: CASSRKSLAGDPEQFF.

This rearrangement joins TRBV18 to TRBJ1-6; D remains ambiguous. This CDR3 has 17 residues. Per germline, CDR1 KGHSH and CDR2 LQKENI. V shed 1 base and J shed 10 bases, with 20 bases lying between them. CDR3 in DNA: TGTGCCAGCTCACCACAGGTCTCTAGAGGTCACGGGTCACCCCTCCACTTT. It codes for CASSPQVSRGHGSPLHF.

The rearrangement links TRBV21-1 to TRBJ2-7; the listed D gene, TRBD2, was not tested against the DNA. TRBV21-1 is classified as a pseudogene. CDR3 size: 12 residues. The CDR3 sequence is CASSRRRYEQYF. In nucleotides, the CDR3 is TGTGCCAGCAGCAGGCGGAGATACGAGCAGTACTTC.

The chain couples TRBV19 to TRBJ1-5; 8 nucleotides agree with TRBD1. CDR3 length equals 17 residues. CDR1 is LNHDA, CDR2 SQIVND, per germline (reference sequence). Germline trimming cut 0 bases from V and 9 bases from J; bases unmatched to any gene: 13. For the CDR3, the DNA is TGTGCCAGTAGTATAGATCTATCGACAGGGGCCCGCGGGCCCCAGCATTTT. Its protein is CASSIDLSTGARGPQHF.

This chain links TRBV2 with TRBJ2-1; D remains unclear. CDR3 length equals 12 residues. Germline values: CDR1 SNHLY, CDR2 FYNNEI. Trimming left V 7 bases short and J 5 bases short, with 9 bases between. The CDR3: CASTGDDNEQFF. The DNA of the CDR3 is TGTGCCAGCACAGGTGACGACAATGAGCAGTTCTTC.

This sequence joins TRBV6-5 and TRBJ1-2; possibly TRBD1 for D (5 bases). Trimming removed 5 bases from V and 4 bases from J, with 14 bases in between. The CDR3 consists of 14 residues. CDR1 and CDR2 (germline): MNHEY, SVGAGI. CDR3 sequence (DNA): TGTGCCAGCAGTATACGGGGGGGGGTCTATGGCTACACCTTC. Protein product: CASSIRGGVYGYTF.

This clone has at least ten counts. This chain joins TRBV2 and TRBJ2-1; 7 bases match TRBD1. The CDR3 is 15 residues long. Germline V gives CDR1 SNHLY, CDR2 FYNNEI. Trimming removed 4 bases from V and 1 base from J; junction bases left unmatched: 4. Here the CDR3 DNA reads TGTGCCAGCAGTGTCGACAGGGCATCCTACAATGAGCAGTTCTTC. Its protein is CASSVDRASYNEQFF.

V is TRBV24-1 and J is TRBJ2-1, with 11 bases aligning to TRBD2. There are 16 residues in the CDR3. V gave up 2 bases and J gave up 6 bases; unmatched junction bases: 5. Per the germline V gene, CDR1 is KGHDR and CDR2 is SFDVKD. The CDR3, as DNA: TGTGCCACCAGTGATTGGGTGGGGACTAGCGGCAATGAGCAGTTCTTC. Residues: CATSDWVGTSGNEQFF.

This chain joins TRBV2 and TRBJ2-7; the match to TRBD2 covers 9 bases. CDR1 and CDR2 from the germline V gene are SNHLY and FYNNEI. V trimming: 2 bases; J trimming: 7 bases; junction bases outside the gene matches: 9. CDR3 size: 15 residues. The CDR3 coding sequence is TGTGCCAGCAGTGAATGGGCTAGCGGGATCGGGGAGCAGTACTTC. Translation: CASSEWASGIGEQYF.